A single sample is the source of the 15 T cell receptor beta chains below, sequenced in a study of cytomegalovirus exposure and HLA in healthy donors. Researchers ran the PCR with 60 Vbeta and 13 Jbeta primers. TCRdb's copy holds only in-frame clones and misses some; the assay was immunoSEQ multiplex PCR. The sample includes 200,000 or so clones, 82% of them seen just once. Sequenced: PBMCs. Receptors originate from a boy aged 2 to 9 in good health and CMV-seronegative.

V gene TRBV5-6 combines with J gene TRBJ1-2; 7 bases are a match to TRBD1. V dropped 3 bases and J dropped 2; count of bases not matched to a gene: 7. This CDR3 comprises 15 residues. CDR1 and CDR2 (germline): SGHDT, YYEEEE. The CDR3 spells CASSSGGGANYGYTF. The CDR3 DNA follows: TGTGCCAGCAGCTCCGGAGGGGGCGCGAACTATGGCTACACCTTC.

The chain links TRBV6-4 to TRBJ2-2; the D is unclear. The V gene's germline CDR1 is MRHNA and CDR2 SNTAGT. CDR3 length: 13 amino acids. V was trimmed by 6 bases and J by 4 bases, leaving 9 bases between them. The CDR3 coding sequence is TGTGCCAGCAGGAGTTCAATCACCGGGGAGCTGTTTTTT. Translation: CASRSSITGELFF.

This chain joins TRBV7-2 and TRBJ2-5; D might be TRBD2 (6 bases). Trimming shortened V by 2 bases and J by 4 bases, and 8 bases separated the two germline ends. The length of the CDR3 is 13 residues. Germline loops: CDR1 SGHTA, CDR2 FQGNSA. This chain's CDR3 is CASSLLRGETQYF. CDR3 bases: TGTGCCAGCAGCTTATTGCGGGGAGAGACCCAGTACTTC.

The chain employs TRBV14 and TRBJ1-2; D possibly corresponds to TRBD1 (5 bases). The V and J ends lost 0 bases and 8 bases respectively, with 16 bases between them. This CDR3 comprises 15 residues. Germline V CDR1 and CDR2: SGHDN, FVKESK. The CDR3 sequence: CASSQDGRGVGGYTF. The CDR3 DNA follows: TGTGCCAGCAGCCAAGACGGACGGGGGGTAGGAGGCTACACCTTC.

The CDR3 bases are TGTGCCAGCAGTCACTGGGGACGGGACGGAGGGACGGAAGCTTTCTTT. Translated, it gives CASSHWGRDGGTEAFF. The rearrangement links TRBV27 to TRBJ1-1; tentatively, D is TRBD1 (5 bases). The germline CDR1 and CDR2 sequences are MNHEY and SMNVEV (reference sequence). The CDR3 loop spans 16 amino acids. V gave up 5 bases and J gave up 8 bases, with 24 bases separating them.

This chain uses TRBV27 with TRBJ2-7, with D hard to call. Trimming cost V 2 bases and J 4 bases, with 9 bases left between them. Germline assignment: CDR1 MNHEY and CDR2 SMNVEV (reference sequence). The CDR3 length is 13 residues. The CDR3 here is CASSLPTFYEQYF. DNA of the CDR3: TGTGCCAGCAGTTTACCTACTTTTTACGAGCAGTACTTC.

The chain is built from TRBV9 and TRBJ1-1; no clear D gene. The germline CDR1 and CDR2 sequences are SGDLS and YYNGEE. The V end lost 4 bases, the J end lost 6 bases, and 7 bases lay between the germline ends. The length of the CDR3 is 11 residues. CDR3 DNA sequence: TGTGCCAGCAGCCCGGCGGCTGAAGCTTTCTTT. Protein sequence: CASSPAAEAFF.

The J gene is TRBJ1-2, the V gene TRBV2; D might be TRBD1 (6 bases). CDR3 length equals 13 residues. V lost 4 bases, J lost 2 bases, and 8 bases lay in between. CDR1 SNHLY and CDR2 FYNNEI come from the germline V gene. CDR3 loop: CASSGGQNYGYTF. The CDR3 region has the DNA TGTGCCAGCAGTGGGGGACAAAACTATGGCTACACCTTC.

The genes are TRBV27 and TRBJ2-1; D unclear. V was cut by 3 bases and J by 6 bases, with 12 bases left in between. This CDR3 contains 14 residues. Looked up from germline, CDR1 is MNHEY and CDR2 is SMNVEV (reference sequence). The CDR3 is CASSLGLRPNEQFF. CDR3 DNA sequence: TGTGCCAGCAGTTTGGGCCTACGCCCCAATGAGCAGTTCTTC.

V usage is TRBV9 and J usage is TRBJ2-1, with 10 nucleotides matching TRBD2. The CDR3 totals 22 residues. Per the germline V gene, CDR1 is SGDLS and CDR2 is YYNGEE. J was trimmed by 0 bases and V by 3 bases; bases with no gene match: 21. The CDR3 reads CASSAKGKIPSSGGSSYNEQFF. The DNA of the CDR3 is TGTGCCAGCAGCGCAAAGGGGAAAATCCCGTCTAGCGGGGGTAGCTCCTACAATGAGCAGTTCTTC.

A single count supports this clone. The chain has TRBV18 and TRBJ1-3, with D unclear. CDR1 is KGHSH and CDR2 is LQKENI in the germline V gene. V was cut by 5 bases and J by 2 bases, with 13 bases left in between. The CDR3 contains 15 residues. This CDR3 is CASSSAEGPGNTIYF. The CDR3 DNA sequence: TGTGCCAGCTCAAGTGCGGAGGGCCCTGGAAACACCATATATTTT.

This clone was detected only a few times. V gene TRBV2 combines with J gene TRBJ2-3; TRBD2 aligns across 9 bases. This CDR3 spans 16 amino acids. V was clipped by 6 bases and J by 4 bases; unmatched bases: 11. CDR1 SNHLY and CDR2 FYNNEI come from the germline V gene. CDR3 loop: CASSRLLRGGADTQYF. DNA for the CDR3: TGTGCCAGCAGCCGTCTCTTGCGGGGGGGCGCAGATACGCAGTATTTT.

This clone was detected only once. V gene TRBV9 combines with J gene TRBJ2-5, with D perhaps matching TRBD2 (7 bases). V was trimmed by 4 bases and J by 2 bases, leaving 15 bases between them. Germline lookup yields CDR1 SGDLS and CDR2 YYNGEE. This CDR3 contains 15 residues. The CDR3, as DNA: TGTGCCAGCAGCCCAAGCGGGACACCTCAAGAGACCCAGTACTTC. Protein product: CASSPSGTPQETQYF.

This rearrangement joins TRBV9 to TRBJ1-1; perhaps TRBD1 as D (5 bases). The V and J ends lost 2 bases and 1 base respectively, with 9 bases between them. The V gene's germline CDR1 is SGDLS and CDR2 YYNGEE. This CDR3 is 14 amino acids long. The CDR3 coding sequence is TGTGCCAGCAGCGTGGGGGGGTCGAACACTGAAGCTTTCTTT. This codes for CASSVGGSNTEAFF.

The chain is built from TRBV7-6 and TRBJ1-5, with D perhaps matching TRBD1 (6 bases). With 8 bases removed from V and 5 bases from J, the gap between germline ends came to 31 bases. Germline CDR1 is SGHVS and CDR2 is FNYEAQ. The CDR3 runs to 19 residues. In DNA, the CDR3 is TGTGCCAGCTTATCTCCACGGGGCAGGGAAGGGGGATATTATCAGCCCCAGCATTTT. Its translation is CASLSPRGREGGYYQPQHF.